This T cell receptor (beta chain) was profiled in a study of CD8 T cells in ankylosing spondylitis. Note on this clonotype: What it binds is unknown.

The CDR3 has 17 residues. Germline CDR1 and CDR2: LNHNV and YYDKDF (reference sequence). The junction had 8 bases not matched to a gene; V was cut back by 4 bases and J by 1 base. Libraries for TCR beta were made by quantitative 5'-RACE with molecular barcodes. TCRdb reprocessed the 5' RACE reads with MiXCR, giving one entry per CDR3 protein. Seen here are about 160,000 distinct CDR3 sequences, roughly 10% observed once, and the top ten hold less than 15%. General study findings and limits: In the blood and synovial fluid of reactive arthritis, some motif variants had been previously reported. The authors reported significant enrichment of disease-linked clones in matched ankylosing spondylitis synovial fluid. Characteristic, it appeared, of ankylosing spondylitis blood was a TCR beta motif of about eight highly homologous variants.

This sequence was found in a female donor with ankylosing spondylitis or in good health (not recorded which). The rearrangement links TRBV15 to TRBJ2-5; 11 bases map to TRBD2. The sample consisted of blood, either unsorted or a sorted T cell fraction (not recorded which). CDR3 in amino acids: CATSTPRLAGTQETQYF. In DNA form, the CDR3 reads TGTGCCACCAGCACCCCTAGACTAGCGGGAACCCAAGAGACCCAGTACTTC.